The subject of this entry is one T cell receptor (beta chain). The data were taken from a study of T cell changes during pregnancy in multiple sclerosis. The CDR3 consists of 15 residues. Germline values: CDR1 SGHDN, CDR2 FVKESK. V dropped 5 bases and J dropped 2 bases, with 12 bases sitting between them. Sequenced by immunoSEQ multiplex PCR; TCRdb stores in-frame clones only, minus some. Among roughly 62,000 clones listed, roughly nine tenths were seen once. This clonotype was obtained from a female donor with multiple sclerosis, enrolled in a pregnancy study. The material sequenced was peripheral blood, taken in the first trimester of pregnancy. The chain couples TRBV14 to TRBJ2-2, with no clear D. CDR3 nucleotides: TGTGCCAGCAGCACCCGTAGTCCTAACACCGGGGAGCTGTTTTTT. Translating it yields CASSTRSPNTGELFF. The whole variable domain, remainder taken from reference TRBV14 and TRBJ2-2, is EAGVTQFPSHSVIEKGQTVTLRCDPISGHDNLYWYRRVMGKEIKFLLHFVKESKQDESGMPNNRFLAERTGGTYSTLKVQPAELEDSGVYFCASSTRSPNTGELFFGEGSRLTVL.